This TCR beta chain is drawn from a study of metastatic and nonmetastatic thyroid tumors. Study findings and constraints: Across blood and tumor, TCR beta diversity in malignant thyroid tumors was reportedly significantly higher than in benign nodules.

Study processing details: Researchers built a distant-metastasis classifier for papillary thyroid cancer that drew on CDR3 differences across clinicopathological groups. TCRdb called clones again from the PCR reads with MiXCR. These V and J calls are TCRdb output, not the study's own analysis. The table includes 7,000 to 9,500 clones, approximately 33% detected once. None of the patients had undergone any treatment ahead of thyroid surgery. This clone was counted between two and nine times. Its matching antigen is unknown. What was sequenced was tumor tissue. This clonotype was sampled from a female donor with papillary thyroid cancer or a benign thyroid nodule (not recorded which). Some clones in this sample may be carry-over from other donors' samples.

Written as DNA, the CDR3 is TGTGCCAGCAGTAAGACAGGGATAAATTCACCCCTCCACTTT. Its protein is CASSKTGINSPLHF. The V gene is TRBV6-8, the J gene TRBJ1-6; 7 nucleotides align to TRBD1. Looked up from germline, CDR1 is MNHGY and CDR2 is SAAAGT. The V and J ends lost 5 bases and 7 bases, in that order; junction bases with no gene match: 5. The CDR3 contains 14 residues.